The source of this T cell receptor beta chain is a study of blood T cell repertoires in COVID-19. Trimming cost V 2 bases and J 7 bases; bases outside gene matches: 10. The germline V gene has CDR1 LGHDT and CDR2 YNNKEL (reference sequence). The CDR3 is made up of 17 amino acids. Data came from immunoSEQ multiplex PCR; TCRdb stores just in-frame clones and leaves some out. The sample lists some 150,000 clones; approximately 85% were seen once. The source of this sequence is a man aged 35 to 55 who had recovered from COVID-19. The sample comprised peripheral blood. This chain links TRBV3-1 (or the pseudogene TRBV3-2) with TRBJ2-7; 14 bases align to TRBD2. CDR3 sequence reads: CASSQLGTSGSSREQYF. CDR3 DNA sequence: TGTGCCAGCAGCCAACTCGGGACTAGCGGGAGCTCGAGGGAGCAGTACTTC.